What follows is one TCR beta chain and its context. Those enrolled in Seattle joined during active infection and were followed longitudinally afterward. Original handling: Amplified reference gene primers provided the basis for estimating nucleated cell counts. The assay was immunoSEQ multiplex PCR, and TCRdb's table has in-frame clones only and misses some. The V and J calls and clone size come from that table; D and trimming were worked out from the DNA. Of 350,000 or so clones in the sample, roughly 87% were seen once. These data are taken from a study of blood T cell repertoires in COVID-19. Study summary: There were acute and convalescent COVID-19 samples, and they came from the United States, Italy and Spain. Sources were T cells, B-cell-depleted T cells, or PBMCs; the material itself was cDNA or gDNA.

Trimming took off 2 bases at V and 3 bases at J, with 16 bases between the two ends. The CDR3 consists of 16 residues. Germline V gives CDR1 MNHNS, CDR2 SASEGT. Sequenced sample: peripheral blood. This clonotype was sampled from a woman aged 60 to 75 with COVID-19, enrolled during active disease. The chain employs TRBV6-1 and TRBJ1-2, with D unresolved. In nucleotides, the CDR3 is TGTGCCAGCAGTGAACGCCCCTCGGGGAAAGACTATGGCTACACCTTC. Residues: CASSERPSGKDYGYTF.